These 19 T cell receptor beta chains came from one sample sequenced in a study of blood T cell repertoires in COVID-19. TCRdb's copy holds only in-frame clones and misses some; the assay was immunoSEQ multiplex PCR. The data show approximately 330,000 clones, approximately 88% seen once. Sequencing input: peripheral blood. The receptors come from a young man with COVID-19, enrolled during active disease.

The chain is built from TRBV4-2 and TRBJ2-5; TRBD1 might be the D (5 bases). Germline V gene data show CDR1 as LGHNA and CDR2 as YNFKEQ. The V and J ends lost 1 base and 0 bases respectively, with 12 bases between them. The CDR3 is 16 residues long. The CDR3: CASSQVEQAHQETQYF. The CDR3 nucleotides read TGTGCCAGCAGCCAAGTCGAACAGGCGCACCAAGAGACCCAGTACTTC.

V and J are TRBV14 and TRBJ1-4; D may be TRBD1 (6 bases). The V gene's germline CDR1 is SGHDN and CDR2 FVKESK. The CDR3 is made up of 16 amino acids. Trimming pared 1 base from V and 5 bases from J, leaving 14 bases between. The CDR3 reads CASSQVSGQQNEKLFF. DNA of the CDR3: TGTGCCAGCAGCCAAGTATCGGGACAACAAAATGAAAAACTGTTTTTT.

This clone was seen only once. V and J are TRBV4-2 and TRBJ2-5; 10 nucleotides agree with TRBD2. The ends lost 3 bases at V and 4 bases at J; junction bases unmatched: 5. The V gene's germline CDR1 is LGHNA and CDR2 YNFKEQ. The CDR3 runs 15 residues. In DNA form, the CDR3 reads TGTGCCAGCAGCCACGAGCGGGGGGGAGGAGAGACCCAGTACTTC. Its translation: CASSHERGGGETQYF.

The gene calls are TRBV18 and TRBJ2-1; D is unclear. Trimming removed 3 bases at V and 2 bases at J, with 11 bases between. CDR3 size: 15 residues. CDR1 is KGHSH and CDR2 is LQKENI in the germline V gene. This CDR3 reads CASSPFRYTYNEQFF. For the CDR3, the DNA is TGTGCCAGCTCACCTTTCCGTTACACCTACAATGAGCAGTTCTTC. The variable domain in full, with the rest retrieved from reference TRBV18 and TRBJ2-1, is NAGVMQNPRHLVRRRGQEARLRCSPMKGHSHVYWYRQLPEEGLKFMVYLQKENIIDESGMPKERFSAEFPKEGPSILRIQQVVRGDSAAYFCASSPFRYTYNEQFFGPGTRLTVL.

The V call is TRBV7-8, the J call TRBJ2-1, with 11 bases that match TRBD1. The CDR3 is made up of 16 amino acids. Unmatched junction bases numbered 8, after V lost 4 bases and J lost 6 bases. The germline CDR1 and CDR2 sequences are SGHVS and FQNEAQ. DNA for the CDR3: TGTGCCAGCAGCTGGCCGCCCGGGACAGGGGGCAATGAGCAGTTCTTC. It is translated as CASSWPPGTGGNEQFF.

V and J are TRBV7-2 and TRBJ2-2; 13 bases match TRBD2. Looked up from germline, CDR1 is SGHTA and CDR2 is FQGNSA. The CDR3 runs 17 residues. Trimming removed 5 bases from V and 7 bases from J; junction bases left unmatched: 10. Here the CDR3 reads CASSRTMGLAGFGELFF. CDR3 in DNA: TGTGCCAGCAGCCGTACGATGGGACTAGCGGGATTCGGGGAGCTGTTTTTT. Variable domain in full (rest from reference TRBV7-2 and TRBJ2-2): GAGVSQSPSNKVTEKGKDVELRCDPISGHTALYWYRQSLGQGLEFLIYFQGNSAPDKSGLPSDRFSAERTGGSVSTLTIQRTQQEDSAVYLCASSRTMGLAGFGELFFGEGSRLTVL.

The V gene is TRBV5-1, the J gene TRBJ2-7, with 11 bases aligning to TRBD1. Trimming cost V 7 bases and J 0 bases; bases outside gene matches: 3. This CDR3 has 14 amino acids. Looked up from germline, CDR1 is SGHRS and CDR2 is YFSETQ. The CDR3 loop reads CASSGQGVSYEQYF. The DNA of the CDR3 is TGCGCCAGCTCGGGACAGGGGGTCTCCTACGAGCAGTACTTC.

The V call is TRBV3-1 (or the pseudogene TRBV3-2), the J call TRBJ1-1; 8 bases are a match to TRBD1. The CDR3 runs 14 residues. Germline lookup yields CDR1 LGHDT and CDR2 YNNKEL (reference sequence). Losses at the gene ends were 4 bases for V and 1 base for J; bases not matched to a gene: 2. The CDR3 loop is CASSPDRGNTEAFF. Written as DNA, the CDR3 is TGTGCCAGCAGCCCTGACAGGGGGAACACTGAAGCTTTCTTT.

The rearrangement joins TRBV27 to TRBJ2-6; D may be TRBD1 (5 bases). This CDR3 has 18 residues. Germline V gene lookup returns CDR1 MNHEY and CDR2 SMNVEV (reference sequence). Trimming shortened V by 4 bases and J by 1 base, and 17 bases separated the two germline ends. In nucleotides, the CDR3 is TGTGCCAGCAGTTCCCCCACAGGAGCCTCTTCTGGGGCCAACGTCCTGACTTTC. Protein: CASSSPTGASSGANVLTF.

The chain carries TRBV27 and TRBJ1-3; TRBD1 matches at 7 bases. Germline V gene data show CDR1 as MNHEY and CDR2 as SMNVEV (reference sequence). This CDR3 has 14 residues. Trimming at V came to 5 bases and at J to 4 bases, leaving 5 bases not matched to a gene. Written as DNA, the CDR3 is TGTGCCAGCAGTCGAAAGGACAGGGGAAACACCATATATTTT. Its protein is CASSRKDRGNTIYF.

The rearrangement uses TRBV5-1 and TRBJ1-3; 7 positions match TRBD1. V dropped 4 bases and J dropped 1; count of bases not matched to a gene: 5. CDR3 length: 15 residues. Germline V gene lookup returns CDR1 SGHRS and CDR2 YFSETQ. This CDR3 reads CASSPDRSSGNTIYF. DNA for the CDR3: TGCGCCAGCAGCCCGGACAGGTCATCTGGAAACACCATATATTTT.

The V call is TRBV24-1, the J call TRBJ2-1; TRBD2 agrees at 11 bases. V dropped 2 bases and J dropped 7; count of bases not matched to a gene: 3. Germline V CDR1 and CDR2: KGHDR, SFDVKD. This CDR3 spans 15 amino acids. The DNA of the CDR3 is TGTGCCACCAGTGATTCTAGCGGGGGGTTTAATGAGCAGTTCTTC. Translating it yields CATSDSSGGFNEQFF.

This clone was detected only once. The rearrangement links TRBV28 to TRBJ1-2; no definite D call. CDR1 is MDHEN, CDR2 SYDVKM, per germline. This CDR3 has 15 residues. V was shortened by 6 bases and J by 7 bases, with 21 bases between the two germline ends. CDR3 region: CASRLEGRGRGGYTF. In DNA form, the CDR3 reads TGTGCCAGCAGGTTGGAGGGTAGAGGTCGTGGTGGCTACACCTTC.

This chain joins TRBV6-2 or TRBV6-3 and TRBJ1-1; 7 bases are a match to TRBD1. CDR3 size: 18 residues. Looked up from germline, CDR1 is MNHEY and CDR2 is SVGEGT. V shed 2 bases and J 0 bases; nucleotides not matched to a gene: 12. CDR3 DNA sequence: TGTGCCAGCAGTTACCGCCCCGGGACAGAGCCCGTGAACACTGAAGCTTTCTTT. Its protein product is CASSYRPGTEPVNTEAFF.

V is TRBV5-8 and J is TRBJ1-1, with D maybe TRBD1 (6 bases). CDR1 and CDR2 from the germline V gene are SGHTS and YDEGEE. V was clipped by 4 bases and J by 6 bases, with 10 bases between them. The CDR3 sequence is 12 residues long. DNA of the CDR3: TGTGCCAGCAGCCCACAGGGTCCTGAAGCTTTCTTT. Residues: CASSPQGPEAFF.

The chain couples TRBV4-3 to TRBJ2-7; the D gene is possibly TRBD2 (6 bases). The CDR3 has 18 amino acids. Trimming cost V 0 bases and J 4 bases, with 22 bases left between them. Per germline, CDR1 LGHNA and CDR2 YSLEER. The CDR3 DNA follows: TGCGCCAGCAGCCAAGATTTAAGGGGCGGGGATCGGGTTTACGAGCAGTACTTC. Its protein product is CASSQDLRGGDRVYEQYF.

The chain has TRBV24-1 and TRBJ1-1; 9 bases map to TRBD1. In germline, CDR1 is KGHDR, CDR2 SFDVKD. V lost 11 bases to trimming and J lost 1 base; unmatched junction nucleotides: 4. The CDR3 runs to 13 residues. The CDR3 spells CAIGTGKNTEAFF. The DNA of the CDR3 is TGTGCCATCGGGACAGGGAAGAACACTGAAGCTTTCTTT.

The chain links TRBV6-6 to TRBJ1-5; 7 nucleotides match TRBD1. V was pared by 3 bases and J by 0 bases, with 2 bases of the junction left unmatched. The germline gives CDR1 MNHNY, CDR2 SVGAGI (reference sequence). The CDR3 sequence is 15 residues long. CDR3 protein: CASSYTGDSNQPQHF. CDR3 bases: TGTGCCAGCAGTTATACAGGGGATAGCAATCAGCCCCAGCATTTT.

V gene TRBV18 combines with J gene TRBJ1-5; D might be TRBD1 (5 bases). V was cut by 3 bases and J by 4 bases, with 10 bases left in between. From germline, CDR1 is KGHSH and CDR2 LQKENI. The CDR3 is made up of 14 amino acids. The CDR3 region is CASSPSGGNQPQHF. Written as DNA, the CDR3 is TGTGCCAGCTCACCCTCGGGGGGGAATCAGCCCCAGCATTTT.